This T cell receptor beta chain originates from a study of control samples from healthy donors and cancer patients. CDR1 and CDR2 (germline): LGHNA, YSLEER. The V end lost 2 bases, the J end lost 7 bases, and 17 bases lay between the germline ends. The CDR3 has 16 residues. Profiling relied on immunoSEQ multiplex PCR, and the TCRdb table lists in-frame clones only, not all of them. The sample yields under 150,000 clones, around 90% seen once. Sample: blood. The sequence derives from a man aged 30 to 39 in good health. The chain recombines TRBV4-3 with TRBJ2-2, with D perhaps being TRBD1 or TRBD2 (7 bases each). The CDR3 here is CASSQRGGGAIGELFF. Written as DNA, the CDR3 is TGCGCCAGCAGCCAACGGGGAGGGGGCGCAATCGGGGAGCTGTTTTTT.